This T cell receptor (beta chain) was identified during a study of regulatory T cells in long-lasting Graves disease. The CDR3 is 14 amino acids. Looked up from germline, CDR1 is SEHNR and CDR2 is FQNEAQ (reference sequence). V lost 2 bases and J 1 base, leaving 9 bases between the germline ends. The sample's time point: newly diagnosed GD, antithyroid drugs for less than 3 months. PBMC RNA served as the TCR library source. HTBI primers from iRepertoire and Arm-PCR of CDR3 regions yielded the TCR beta libraries. TCRdb redid the calling of the multiplex PCR reads with MiXCR, one entry per CDR3 protein. The sample lists a few hundred thousand distinct CDR3 sequences, 16% occurring once. A further study also used this sample, focusing on T cells in Graves' hyperthyroidism and ophthalmopathy.

This chain joins TRBV7-9 and TRBJ2-7; no firm D call. The specimen comprised peripheral blood mononuclear cells (PBMCs), sampled at new diagnosis, from a patient treated with antithyroid drugs. This receptor was taken from a man in his forties or fifties with Graves disease. The CDR3 DNA sequence: TGTGCCAGCAGCTTACAGAGTGATTCCTACGAGCAGTACTTC. This sequence encodes CASSLQSDSYEQYF.